The clone carrying this T cell receptor beta chain was counted a few times. Its antigen is not known. This record belongs to a study of cytomegalovirus exposure and HLA in healthy donors. CDR3 length: 14 amino acids. Germline V gene data show CDR1 as MGHRA and CDR2 as YSYEKL. Trimming removed 6 bases at V and 1 base at J, with 12 bases between. Regarding the study as a whole: A later analysis showed TCR association rates differing by HLA locus, peaking at DRB1 and lowest at HLA-C.

PCR employed 60 Vbeta and 13 Jbeta primers. Here immunoSEQ multiplex PCR was the method, and the copy in TCRdb shows in-frame clones only, minus some. In the table there are roughly 120,000 clones, less than 85% of which are singletons. V usage is TRBV4-1 and J usage is TRBJ1-1; D ambiguous. What was sequenced was PBMCs. The receptor comes from a man aged 25 to 40 in good health and CMV-seronegative. CDR3 sequence: CASRGPLRNTEAFF. The DNA for the CDR3 is TGCGCCAGCAGGGGCCCACTGCGGAACACTGAAGCTTTCTTT.